The clone carrying this T cell receptor beta chain was found a few times. The trim removed 7 bases at V and 6 bases at J, leaving 4 bases unmatched. CDR3 length equals 13 residues. The sample comes from a study of blood T cell repertoires in COVID-19. Study at large: The study drew acute and convalescent COVID-19 samples from the United States, Italy and Spain. T cells, B-cell-depleted T cells, or PBMCs supplied cDNA or gDNA.

As handled by the study authors: The assay estimated nucleated cells by amplifying reference gene primers. Profiled with immunoSEQ multiplex PCR; TCRdb holds only in-frame clones, not every one. V and J calls and clone size are as listed in that table; D and trimming were resolved from the DNA. The sample has about 59,000 clones; roughly 85% are singletons. This receptor was obtained from a man in his sixties with acute or convalescent COVID-19. Source material: peripheral blood. The chain recombines TRBV12-3 or TRBV12-4 with TRBJ1-4; 8 nucleotides agree with TRBD1. CDR3 sequence reads: CASKIQGDEKLFF. In DNA, the CDR3 is TGTGCCAGCAAGATACAGGGGGATGAAAAACTGTTTTTT.